What follows are 11 T cell receptor beta chains derived from one specimen sequenced in a study of T cell responses to AZD1222 COVID-19 vaccine. Using immunoSEQ multiplex PCR, the repertoire was profiled, and TCRdb retains in-frame clones only, with some absent. The repertoire holds over 120,000 clones, 93% seen once, with 5.1% in the top ten. The material sequenced was peripheral blood, taken on day 0 of AZD1222 vaccination. These receptors were taken from an adult in good health.

The gene calls are TRBV7-2 and TRBJ1-5; no clear D gene. The CDR3 runs 13 residues. V dropped 1 base and J dropped 0 bases, with 1 base sitting between them. Germline CDR1 SGHTA, CDR2 FQGNSA. The CDR3 sequence: CASSLDSNQPQHF. CDR3 sequence (DNA): TGTGCCAGCAGCTTAGATAGCAATCAGCCCCAGCATTTT. The variable domain in full, with the rest retrieved from reference TRBV7-2 and TRBJ1-5, is GAGVSQSPSNKVTEKGKDVELRCDPISGHTALYWYRQSLGQGLEFLIYFQGNSAPDKSGLPSDRFSAERTGGSVSTLTIQRTQQEDSAVYLCASSLDSNQPQHFGDGTRLSIL.

This chain uses TRBV27 with TRBJ2-7, with TRBD2 as a possible D gene (7 bases). This CDR3 is 16 amino acids long. Germline CDR1 reads MNHEY; CDR2 reads SMNVEV (reference sequence). V was cut by 0 bases and J by 0 bases, with 12 bases left in between. CDR3 in amino acids: CASSLSGGGFSYEQYF. The CDR3 DNA is TGTGCCAGCAGTTTATCGGGGGGGGGCTTCTCCTACGAGCAGTACTTC.

The chain carries TRBV3-1 (or the pseudogene TRBV3-2) and TRBJ2-7, with 8 bases identical to TRBD1. Germline V CDR1 and CDR2: LGHDT, YNNKEL (reference sequence). V trimming: 0 bases; J trimming: 0 bases; junction bases outside the gene matches: 4. The CDR3 is made up of 16 amino acids. CDR3 nucleotide sequence: TGTGCCAGCAGCCAAGATCGCCAGGGGGCCTCCTACGAGCAGTACTTC. This translates into CASSQDRQGASYEQYF.

The gene calls are TRBV5-1 and TRBJ2-1; D is perhaps TRBD1 (8 bases). V was cut by 1 base and J by 2 bases, with 13 bases left in between. Germline V gene sequence: CDR1 SGHRS, CDR2 YFSETQ. CDR3 length: 16 residues. The CDR3 DNA reads TGCGCCAGCAGCTTGACCACAGGGGGGGCCTACAATGAGCAGTTCTTC. It codes for CASSLTTGGAYNEQFF.

The chain joins TRBV11-2 to TRBJ2-3, with TRBD1 identical over 8 bases. Germline lookup yields CDR1 SGHAT and CDR2 FQNNGV. The CDR3 spans 16 residues. V shed 5 bases and J 4 bases; nucleotides not matched to a gene: 11. CDR3 in DNA: TGTGCCAGCAGCCCCTTTATGGCAGGGGGCCCAGATACGCAGTATTTT. Translation gives CASSPFMAGGPDTQYF.

The CDR3 region has the DNA TGTGCCAGCTTCCCCTCCGGGACAGACTATAATTCACCCCTCCACTTT. The encoded protein is CASFPSGTDYNSPLHF. The chain is built from TRBV7-8 and TRBJ1-6, with 7 positions matching TRBD1. Trimming took 8 bases from V and 3 from J; bases not matched to a gene: 10. The CDR3 spans 16 residues. Looked up from germline, CDR1 is SGHVS and CDR2 is FQNEAQ.

The V and J genes are TRBV7-2 and TRBJ1-4, with D possibly TRBD1 on 6 matching bases. The CDR3 spans 13 residues. The V gene lost 6 bases and the J gene lost 8 bases, with 13 bases spanning the gap. Germline CDR1 reads SGHTA; CDR2 reads FQGNSA. Here the CDR3 DNA reads TGTGCCAGCAGGAGGGGGGGGAGGGAAAAACTGTTTTTT. Protein product: CASRRGGREKLFF.

The chain couples TRBV5-1 to TRBJ1-1; D call uncertain. The CDR3 runs 14 residues. V gave up 1 base and J gave up 0 bases, with 7 bases separating them. Germline V gene data show CDR1 as SGHRS and CDR2 as YFSETQ. In DNA form, the CDR3 reads TGCGCCAGCAGCTTGACCAGGATGAACACTGAAGCTTTCTTT. This encodes CASSLTRMNTEAFF.

V and J are TRBV3-1 (or the pseudogene TRBV3-2) and TRBJ1-2; TRBD1 aligns across 9 bases. Germline CDR1 reads LGHDT; CDR2 reads YNNKEL (reference sequence). The V gene end was trimmed by 1 base and the J gene end by 4 bases; junction bases not matched to a gene: 4. The CDR3 consists of 15 residues. As DNA, the CDR3 is TGTGCCAGCAGCCAAGCAGACAGGGGGGCCTATGGCTACACCTTC. This codes for CASSQADRGAYGYTF.

The rearrangement joins TRBV7-9 to TRBJ1-1; a possible D gene is TRBD1 (6 bases). Germline CDR1 SEHNR, CDR2 FQNEAQ (reference sequence). Deletions cut 5 bases from V and 8 bases from J, with 15 bases between. The CDR3 consists of 13 residues. The CDR3 DNA reads as TGTGCCAGCAGCGACCACAGGGACTACGAAGCTTTCTTT. Amino acids: CASSDHRDYEAFF.

This rearrangement joins TRBV19 to TRBJ1-5, with D maybe TRBD1 (5 bases). The CDR3 extends over 13 amino acids. The ends were cut back, 1 base at V and 5 bases at J, with 6 bases in the middle. The germline gives CDR1 LNHDA, CDR2 SQIVND (reference sequence). The CDR3 loop reads CASSIARDQPQHF. Written as DNA, the CDR3 is TGTGCCAGTAGTATAGCCAGGGATCAGCCCCAGCATTTT.